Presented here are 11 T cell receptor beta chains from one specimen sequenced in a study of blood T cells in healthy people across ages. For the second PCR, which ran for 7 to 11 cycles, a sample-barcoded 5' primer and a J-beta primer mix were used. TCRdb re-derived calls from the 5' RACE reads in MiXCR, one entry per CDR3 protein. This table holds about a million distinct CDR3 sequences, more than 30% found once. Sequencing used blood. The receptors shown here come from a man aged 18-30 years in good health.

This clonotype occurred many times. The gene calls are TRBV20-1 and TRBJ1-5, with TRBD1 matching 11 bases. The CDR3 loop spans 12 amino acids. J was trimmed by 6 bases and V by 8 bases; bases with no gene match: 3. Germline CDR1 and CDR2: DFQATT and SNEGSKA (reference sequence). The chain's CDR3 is CSSGTGGQPQHF. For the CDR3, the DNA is TGCAGTTCCGGGACAGGGGGTCAGCCCCAGCATTTT.

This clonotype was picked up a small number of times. CDR3 nucleotides: TGCAGCGTTGTATCACGGACGGTCGGCGAGCAGTACTTC. Its translation: CSVVSRTVGEQYF. The rearrangement uses TRBV29-1 and TRBJ2-7; D gene ambiguous. V was pared by 4 bases and J by 6 bases, with 16 bases between. Germline V CDR1 and CDR2: SQVTM, ANQGSEA. The CDR3 length is 13 residues.

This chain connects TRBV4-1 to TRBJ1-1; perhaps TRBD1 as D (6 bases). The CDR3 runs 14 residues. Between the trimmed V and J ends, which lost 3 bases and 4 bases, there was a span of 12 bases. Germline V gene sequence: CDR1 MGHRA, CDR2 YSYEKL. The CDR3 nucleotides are TGCGCCAGCAGCCAGCCCGGGACACTCACTGAAGCTTTCTTT. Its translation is CASSQPGTLTEAFF.

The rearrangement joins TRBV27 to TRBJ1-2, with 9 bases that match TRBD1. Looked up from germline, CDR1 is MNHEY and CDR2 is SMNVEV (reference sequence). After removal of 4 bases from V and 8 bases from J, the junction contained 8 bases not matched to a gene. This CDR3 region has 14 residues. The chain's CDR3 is CASSSRTGAGGYTF. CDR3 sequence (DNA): TGTGCCAGCAGTTCCCGGACAGGGGCGGGCGGCTACACCTTC.

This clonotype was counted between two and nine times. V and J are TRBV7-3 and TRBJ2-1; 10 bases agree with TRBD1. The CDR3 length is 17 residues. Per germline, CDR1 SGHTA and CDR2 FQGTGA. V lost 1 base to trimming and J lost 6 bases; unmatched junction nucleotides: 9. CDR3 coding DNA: TGTGCCAGCAGCTTAATGTCGGGACAGGGGAAAGGCAATGAGCAGTTCTTC. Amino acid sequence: CASSLMSGQGKGNEQFF.

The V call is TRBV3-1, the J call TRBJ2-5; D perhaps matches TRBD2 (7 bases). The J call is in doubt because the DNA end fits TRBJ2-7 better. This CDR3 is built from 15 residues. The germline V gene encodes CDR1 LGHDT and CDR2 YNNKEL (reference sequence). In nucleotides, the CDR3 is TGTGCCAGCAGCCAAGATCCTGGGGGGGCCGACGAGCAGTACTTC. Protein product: CASSQDPGGADEQYF.

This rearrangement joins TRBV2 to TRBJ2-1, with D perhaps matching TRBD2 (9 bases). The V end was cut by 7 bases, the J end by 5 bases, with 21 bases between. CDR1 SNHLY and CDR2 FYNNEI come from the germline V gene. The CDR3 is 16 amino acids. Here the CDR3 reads CASTFRGRGGNNEQFF. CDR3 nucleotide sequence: TGTGCCAGCACCTTCAGGGGGCGGGGGGGTAACAATGAGCAGTTCTTC.

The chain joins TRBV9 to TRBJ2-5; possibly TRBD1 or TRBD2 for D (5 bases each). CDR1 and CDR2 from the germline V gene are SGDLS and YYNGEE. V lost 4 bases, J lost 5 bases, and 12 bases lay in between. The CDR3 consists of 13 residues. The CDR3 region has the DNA TGTGCCAGCAGCCTACCCGGGGCGGAGACCCAGTACTTC. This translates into CASSLPGAETQYF.

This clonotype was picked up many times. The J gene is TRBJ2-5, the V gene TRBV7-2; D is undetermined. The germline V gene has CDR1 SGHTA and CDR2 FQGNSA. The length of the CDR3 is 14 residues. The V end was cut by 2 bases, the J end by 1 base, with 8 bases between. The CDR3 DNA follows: TGTGCCAGCAGCTTATCGGCAATCCAAGAGACCCAGTACTTC. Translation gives CASSLSAIQETQYF.

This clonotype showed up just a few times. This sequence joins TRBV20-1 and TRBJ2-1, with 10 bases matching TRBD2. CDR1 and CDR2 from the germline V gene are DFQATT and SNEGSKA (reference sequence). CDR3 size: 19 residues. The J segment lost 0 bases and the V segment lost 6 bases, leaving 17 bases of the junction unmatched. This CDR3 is CSARIWTSGNGSSYNEQFF. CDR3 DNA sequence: TGCAGTGCGCGAATATGGACTAGCGGCAACGGTAGCTCCTACAATGAGCAGTTCTTC.

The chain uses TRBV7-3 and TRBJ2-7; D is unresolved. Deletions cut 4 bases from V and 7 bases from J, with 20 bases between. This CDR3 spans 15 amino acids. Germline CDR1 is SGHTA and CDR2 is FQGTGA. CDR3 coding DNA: TGTGCCAGCAGCTCGTCACACTCTTGGAGCAATGAGCAGTACTTC. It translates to CASSSSHSWSNEQYF.